These T cell receptor beta chains were read from a single sample in a study of T-cell memory formation after mild COVID-19. A single record per CDR3 protein comes from TCRdb applying MiXCR to the 5' RACE reads. Of approximately 340,000 distinct CDR3 sequences in the sample, about 15% were seen once. The material sequenced was PBMCs or a T cell subset sorted from them (not recorded which). The source is a man aged 18 to 30 who had mild COVID-19 (a few samples of this study predate the infection). Cell type and time point are not known. Both conserved end residues are part of each CDR3. Fields, in order: J gene, clone size, V gene, D gene, CDR3 protein, CDR3 DNA. A D gene is named only where the DNA matches it firmly. Size is omitted from some rows. Given values are once, few, many or a class for expanded clones.

J gene: TRBJ1-1
clone size: many
V gene: TRBV12-3/TRBV12-4
D gene: TRBD1
CDR3 protein: CASSANPGQGAGGEAFF
CDR3 DNA: TGTGCCAGCAGCGCCAATCCGGGACAGGGGGCCGGGGGTGAAGCTTTCTTT

J gene: TRBJ2-5
clone size: few
V gene: TRBV6-2/TRBV6-3
D gene: .
CDR3 protein: CASSLRGAVNQETQYF
CDR3 DNA: TGTGCCAGCAGTCTCCGGGGAGCGGTGAACCAAGAGACCCAGTACTTC

J gene: TRBJ1-5
clone size: many
V gene: TRBV18
D gene: .
CDR3 protein: CASSPNRNSNQPQHF
CDR3 DNA: TGTGCCAGCTCACCGAATCGAAATAGCAATCAGCCCCAGCATTTT

J gene: TRBJ1-1
clone size: few
V gene: TRBV6-5
D gene: .
CDR3 protein: CASSSDEGTEAFF
CDR3 DNA: TGTGCCAGCAGTTCGGATGAGGGCACTGAAGCTTTCTTT

J gene: TRBJ2-4
clone size: many
V gene: TRBV6-2/TRBV6-3
D gene: .
CDR3 protein: CASSLQGSGNIQYF
CDR3 DNA: TGTGCCAGCAGTCTACAGGGAAGTGGGAACATTCAGTACTTC

J gene: TRBJ2-5
clone size: many
V gene: TRBV4-2
D gene: TRBD2
CDR3 protein: CASSQRDGGDQETQYF
CDR3 DNA: TGTGCCAGCAGCCAAAGGGATGGGGGGGACCAAGAGACCCAGTACTTC

J gene: TRBJ1-5
clone size: .
V gene: TRBV3-1
D gene: TRBD1
CDR3 protein: CASSQDPQGPGGRGWPQHF
CDR3 DNA: TGTGCCAGCAGCCAAGATCCTCAAGGGCCAGGGGGCAGGGGTTGGCCCCAGCATTTT

J gene: TRBJ2-1
clone size: .
V gene: TRBV4-3
D gene: TRBD2
CDR3 protein: CASSQERSGGYNEQFF
CDR3 DNA: TGCGCCAGCAGCCAGGAGAGGAGCGGGGGTTACAATGAGCAGTTCTTC

J gene: TRBJ2-7
clone size: many
V gene: TRBV7-2
D gene: .
CDR3 protein: CASSLGTKTYEQYF
CDR3 DNA: TGTGCCAGCAGCTTGGGGACAAAAACCTACGAGCAGTACTTC

J gene: TRBJ2-7
clone size: few
V gene: TRBV9
D gene: .
CDR3 protein: CASSVGSRGDEQYF
CDR3 DNA: TGTGCCAGCAGCGTAGGGTCCAGGGGCGACGAGCAGTACTTC

J gene: TRBJ2-5
clone size: few
V gene: TRBV20-1
D gene: .
CDR3 protein: CSAPKGETQYF
CDR3 DNA: TGCAGTGCCCCAAAGGGAGAGACCCAGTACTTC

J gene: TRBJ1-2
clone size: many
V gene: TRBV10-3
D gene: TRBD1
CDR3 protein: CAISGTGGLSYGYTF
CDR3 DNA: TGTGCCATCAGTGGGACAGGGGGCCTCAGCTATGGCTACACCTTC

J gene: TRBJ2-1
clone size: few
V gene: TRBV6-6
D gene: TRBD1
CDR3 protein: CASTMGDRGNEQFF
CDR3 DNA: TGTGCCAGCACGATGGGAGACAGGGGCAATGAGCAGTTCTTC

J gene: TRBJ2-1
clone size: few
V gene: TRBV6-6
D gene: TRBD1
CDR3 protein: CASSYADRVNEQFF
CDR3 DNA: TGTGCCAGCAGTTATGCGGACAGGGTCAATGAGCAGTTCTTC

J gene: TRBJ2-1
clone size: many
V gene: TRBV7-7
D gene: TRBD1
CDR3 protein: CASSLGGVGAEQFF
CDR3 DNA: TGTGCTAGCAGCTTAGGGGGCGTCGGGGCTGAGCAGTTCTTC

J gene: TRBJ1-5
clone size: .
V gene: TRBV12-3/TRBV12-4
D gene: .
CDR3 protein: CASGTYRDFNQPQHF
CDR3 DNA: TGTGCCAGCGGGACATACCGGGACTTCAATCAGCCCCAGCATTTT

J gene: TRBJ2-5
clone size: .
V gene: TRBV27
D gene: .
CDR3 protein: CASSSGDGETQYF
CDR3 DNA: TGTGCCAGCAGTTCAGGGGACGGAGAGACCCAGTACTTC

J gene: TRBJ1-4
clone size: .
V gene: TRBV29-1
D gene: .
CDR3 protein: CSVEGLVQGKLFF
CDR3 DNA: TGCAGCGTTGAAGGGTTGGTCCAGGGTAAACTGTTTTTT

J gene: TRBJ1-6
clone size: .
V gene: TRBV5-1
D gene: .
CDR3 protein: CASSPGQDNSPLHF
CDR3 DNA: TGCGCCAGCAGCCCGGGACAAGATAATTCACCCCTCCACTTT

J gene: TRBJ2-2
clone size: .
V gene: TRBV7-6
D gene: TRBD1
CDR3 protein: CASSLEGQGYGELFF
CDR3 DNA: TGTGCCAGCAGCTTAGAGGGACAGGGTTACGGGGAGCTGTTTTTT

J gene: TRBJ2-1
clone size: few
V gene: TRBV5-1
D gene: .
CDR3 protein: CASSLAWVGNEQFF
CDR3 DNA: TGCGCCAGCAGCTTGGCCTGGGTGGGCAATGAGCAGTTCTTC

J gene: TRBJ1-5
clone size: many
V gene: TRBV12-3/TRBV12-4
D gene: .
CDR3 protein: CASSPVVLGQPQHF
CDR3 DNA: TGTGCCAGCAGTCCCGTTGTATTAGGTCAGCCCCAGCATTTT

J gene: TRBJ1-2
clone size: .
V gene: TRBV2
D gene: .
CDR3 protein: CASSDPYSYGYTF
CDR3 DNA: TGTGCCAGCAGTGACCCCTACAGCTATGGCTACACCTTC

J gene: TRBJ1-6
clone size: .
V gene: TRBV7-2
D gene: .
CDR3 protein: CASQGNLDSPLHF
CDR3 DNA: TGTGCCAGCCAGGGTAACCTTGATTCACCCCTCCACTTT

J gene: TRBJ1-6
clone size: .
V gene: TRBV3-1
D gene: .
CDR3 protein: CASSQGLVGSPLHF
CDR3 DNA: TGTGCCAGCAGCCAAGGCCTGGTGGGTTCACCCCTCCACTTT

J gene: TRBJ2-7
clone size: many
V gene: TRBV4-3
D gene: .
CDR3 protein: CASSQALQGKYEQYF
CDR3 DNA: TGCGCCAGCAGCCAGGCTCTACAGGGAAAGTACGAGCAGTACTTC

J gene: TRBJ2-5
clone size: .
V gene: TRBV3-1
D gene: .
CDR3 protein: CASSEFIETQYF
CDR3 DNA: TGTGCCAGCAGCGAGTTTATAGAGACCCAGTACTTC

J gene: TRBJ2-5
clone size: .
V gene: TRBV11-2
D gene: .
CDR3 protein: CASSWTEETQYF
CDR3 DNA: TGTGCCAGCAGCTGGACTGAGGAGACCCAGTACTTC

J gene: TRBJ2-7
clone size: few
V gene: TRBV11-2
D gene: TRBD1
CDR3 protein: CASSGYRGLYEQYF
CDR3 DNA: TGTGCCAGCAGCGGATACAGGGGGCTGTACGAGCAGTACTTC

J gene: TRBJ1-2
clone size: few
V gene: TRBV25-1
D gene: .
CDR3 protein: CASSGDVPSYGYTF
CDR3 DNA: TGTGCCAGCAGTGGGGACGTACCTTCCTATGGCTACACCTTC

J gene: TRBJ1-3
clone size: many
V gene: TRBV12-3/TRBV12-4
D gene: .
CDR3 protein: CASRYRGLAFSGNTIYF
CDR3 DNA: TGTGCCAGCAGGTATCGGGGCCTCGCCTTCTCTGGAAACACCATATATTTT

J gene: TRBJ1-4
clone size: .
V gene: TRBV12-3/TRBV12-4
D gene: .
CDR3 protein: CASSLIGEKLFF
CDR3 DNA: TGTGCCAGCAGTTTAATCGGTGAAAAACTGTTTTTT

J gene: TRBJ2-4
clone size: .
V gene: TRBV7-2
D gene: .
CDR3 protein: CASSLEVRGAHIQYF
CDR3 DNA: TGTGCCAGCAGCTTAGAGGTCAGGGGGGCGCACATTCAGTACTTC

J gene: TRBJ2-1
clone size: .
V gene: TRBV18
D gene: .
CDR3 protein: CASSAQGNEQFF
CDR3 DNA: TGTGCCAGCTCAGCACAGGGAAATGAGCAGTTCTTC

J gene: TRBJ2-3
clone size: few
V gene: TRBV7-2
D gene: .
CDR3 protein: CASTIRAPDTQYF
CDR3 DNA: TGTGCCAGCACGATACGAGCTCCAGATACGCAGTATTTT

J gene: TRBJ1-1
clone size: .
V gene: TRBV4-3
D gene: .
CDR3 protein: CASGDEGRTEAFF
CDR3 DNA: TGCGCCAGCGGGGATGAAGGTCGCACTGAAGCTTTCTTT

J gene: TRBJ1-2
clone size: few
V gene: TRBV5-1
D gene: .
CDR3 protein: CASSPEAVTSPHGYTF
CDR3 DNA: TGCGCCAGCAGCCCCGAGGCCGTGACCAGCCCCCATGGCTACACCTTC

J gene: TRBJ1-1
clone size: few
V gene: TRBV5-1
D gene: .
CDR3 protein: CASSPFGATEAFF
CDR3 DNA: TGCGCCAGCAGCCCCTTCGGGGCCACTGAAGCTTTCTTT

J gene: TRBJ2-5
clone size: .
V gene: TRBV24-1
D gene: .
CDR3 protein: CATSDSGAQETQYF
CDR3 DNA: TGTGCCACCAGTGATTCAGGAGCACAAGAGACCCAGTACTTC

J gene: TRBJ2-1
clone size: .
V gene: TRBV14
D gene: .
CDR3 protein: CASSLPFYPGNNEQFF
CDR3 DNA: TGTGCCAGCAGCCTTCCGTTTTATCCGGGAAACAATGAGCAGTTCTTC

J gene: TRBJ1-4
clone size: few
V gene: TRBV7-2
D gene: .
CDR3 protein: CASSGAVATNEKLFF
CDR3 DNA: TGTGCCAGCTCCGGGGCGGTTGCAACTAATGAAAAACTGTTTTTT

J gene: TRBJ2-1
clone size: .
V gene: TRBV12-3/TRBV12-4
D gene: .
CDR3 protein: CASRPGQAYNEQFF
CDR3 DNA: TGTGCCAGCAGGCCGGGACAAGCATACAATGAGCAGTTCTTC

J gene: TRBJ1-2
clone size: .
V gene: TRBV5-1
D gene: .
CDR3 protein: CASSSAQGSYGYTF
CDR3 DNA: TGCGCCAGCAGCTCCGCGCAGGGGAGCTATGGCTACACCTTC

J gene: TRBJ2-5
clone size: few
V gene: TRBV24-1
D gene: TRBD1
CDR3 protein: CATRDRDMETQYF
CDR3 DNA: TGTGCCACCAGGGACAGGGATATGGAGACCCAGTACTTC

J gene: TRBJ2-1
clone size: .
V gene: TRBV7-8
D gene: TRBD1
CDR3 protein: CASSWHRDRGGNEQFF
CDR3 DNA: TGTGCCAGCAGCTGGCACCGGGACAGGGGAGGCAATGAGCAGTTCTTC

J gene: TRBJ2-3
clone size: few
V gene: TRBV4-3
D gene: TRBD1
CDR3 protein: CASSQDSGQGADTQYF
CDR3 DNA: TGCGCCAGCAGCCAAGATTCGGGACAGGGGGCAGATACGCAGTATTTT

J gene: TRBJ2-2
clone size: few
V gene: TRBV4-3
D gene: .
CDR3 protein: CASSQDIGGGELFF
CDR3 DNA: TGCGCCAGCAGCCAAGATATCGGCGGCGGGGAGCTGTTTTTT

J gene: TRBJ1-5
clone size: few
V gene: TRBV19
D gene: .
CDR3 protein: CASSAQGRQPQHF
CDR3 DNA: TGTGCCAGTAGTGCACAGGGTAGGCAGCCCCAGCATTTT

J gene: TRBJ1-1
clone size: few
V gene: TRBV7-3
D gene: .
CDR3 protein: CASSRDGFDTEAFF
CDR3 DNA: TGTGCCAGCAGCCGTGATGGGTTCGACACTGAAGCTTTCTTT

J gene: TRBJ1-2
clone size: .
V gene: TRBV6-5
D gene: .
CDR3 protein: CASSLDSRDGYTF
CDR3 DNA: TGTGCCAGCAGTTTGGACAGTAGGGACGGCTACACCTTC

J gene: TRBJ1-1
clone size: .
V gene: TRBV6-5
D gene: .
CDR3 protein: CASSYFQGMNTEAFF
CDR3 DNA: TGTGCCAGCAGTTATTTCCAGGGCATGAACACTGAAGCTTTCTTT

J gene: TRBJ1-2
clone size: .
V gene: TRBV4-3
D gene: .
CDR3 protein: CASSQDTPERLYGYTF
CDR3 DNA: TGCGCCAGCAGCCAAGATACGCCAGAAAGATTATATGGCTACACCTTC

J gene: TRBJ2-5
clone size: few
V gene: TRBV29-1
D gene: .
CDR3 protein: CSAGGDSQETQYF
CDR3 DNA: TGCAGCGCCGGCGGGGACTCACAAGAGACCCAGTACTTC

J gene: TRBJ2-2
clone size: .
V gene: TRBV5-1
D gene: TRBD1
CDR3 protein: CASSLNQGVIGELFF
CDR3 DNA: TGCGCCAGCAGCTTGAATCAGGGGGTAATCGGGGAGCTGTTTTTT

J gene: TRBJ2-7
clone size: many
V gene: TRBV5-1
D gene: .
CDR3 protein: CASAAGNYEQYF
CDR3 DNA: TGCGCCAGCGCAGCAGGGAATTACGAGCAGTACTTC

J gene: TRBJ2-3
clone size: many
V gene: TRBV4-1
D gene: .
CDR3 protein: CASSQGGGVPDTQYF
CDR3 DNA: TGCGCCAGCAGCCAAGGAGGGGGGGTCCCAGATACGCAGTATTTT

J gene: TRBJ2-7
clone size: few
V gene: TRBV25-1
D gene: TRBD1
CDR3 protein: CASSESGTGYYEQYF
CDR3 DNA: TGTGCCAGCAGTGAATCCGGGACAGGCTACTACGAGCAGTACTTC

J gene: TRBJ2-3
clone size: many
V gene: TRBV20-1
D gene: TRBD2
CDR3 protein: CSAKPGGGTDTQYF
CDR3 DNA: TGCAGTGCGAAGCCGGGAGGGGGCACAGATACGCAGTATTTT

J gene: TRBJ2-3
clone size: .
V gene: TRBV5-6
D gene: .
CDR3 protein: CASSLVPRVGDTQYF
CDR3 DNA: TGTGCCAGCAGCTTGGTCCCGAGGGTGGGAGATACGCAGTATTTT